This entry lists 15 T cell receptor beta chains sequenced from one sample in a study of CD8+CD57+ T cells in acquired aplastic anemia. CDR3 and TCR beta VDJ profiling relied on a genomic DNA template. TCRdb redid the calling of the reads with MiXCR, one entry per CDR3 protein. The top ten clones hold approximately 81% of a sample with roughly 80,000 distinct CDR3 sequences, around 70% of them seen once. All patients picked for sequencing had shown, by flow cytometry, an expansion of CD8+CD57+ cells. The sample taken for sequencing was sorted CD4+, CD8+, or CD8+CD57+ T cells (not recorded which) from PBMCs. The source of these receptors is a human donor with aplastic anemia.

This chain's CDR3 is CATSGVSGQYF. DNA of the CDR3: TGTGCCACCAGCGGGGTTTCAGGGCAGTACTTC. V gene TRBV15 combines with J gene TRBJ2-7; no clear D gene. Trimming removed 5 bases from V and 9 bases from J, with 11 bases in between. CDR3 size: 11 residues. Germline V CDR1 and CDR2: LNHNV, YYDKDF (reference sequence).

V gene TRBV2 combines with J gene TRBJ2-7; possibly TRBD2 for D (5 bases). This CDR3 spans 11 amino acids. Trimming shortened V by 6 bases and J by 5 bases, and 8 bases separated the two germline ends. CDR1 and CDR2 (germline): SNHLY, FYNNEI. CDR3 coding DNA: TGTGCCAGCAGGGAGGTCCACGAGCAGTACTTC. It is translated as CASREVHEQYF. Using reference TRBV2 and TRBJ2-7 for the parts outside the CDR3, the full variable domain is EPEVTQTPSHQVTQMGQEVILRCVPISNHLYFYWYRQILGQKVEFLVSFYNNEISEKSEIFDDQFSVERPDGSNFTLKIRSTKLEDSAMYFCASREVHEQYFGPGTRLTVT.

The chain is built from TRBV20-1 and TRBJ2-7; no firm D call. Trimming shortened V by 6 bases and J by 6 bases, and 15 bases separated the two germline ends. The germline gives CDR1 DFQATT, CDR2 SNEGSKA (reference sequence). The CDR3 sequence is 12 residues long. The DNA of the CDR3 is TGCAGTGCCAGGACCGGGTTGGCCGAGCAGTACTTC. Encoded protein: CSARTGLAEQYF.

The chain employs TRBV20-1 and TRBJ2-1, with a possible D match to TRBD2 (6 bases). Trimming took off 1 base at V and 6 bases at J, with 16 bases between the two ends. Germline values: CDR1 DFQATT, CDR2 SNEGSKA (reference sequence). The CDR3 has 15 residues. The CDR3 here is CSARALLAPTNEQFF. DNA of the CDR3: TGCAGTGCTAGAGCTTTACTAGCCCCAACCAATGAGCAGTTCTTC.

The chain has TRBV7-9 and TRBJ2-7; D gene uncertain. Trimming cost V 5 bases and J 3 bases, with 14 bases left between them. The germline V gene has CDR1 SEHNR and CDR2 FQNEAQ (reference sequence). This CDR3 has 14 amino acids. The CDR3 is CASSPPLDGYEQYF. CDR3 coding DNA: TGTGCCAGCAGCCCCCCCCTGGACGGCTACGAGCAGTACTTC.

The sample holds one count of this clonotype. The chain uses TRBV24-1 and TRBJ2-3; D may be TRBD1 or TRBD2 (5 bases each). V lost 4 bases, J lost 1 base, and 11 bases lay in between. This CDR3 is built from 15 residues. The germline gives CDR1 KGHDR, CDR2 SFDVKD. Here the CDR3 reads CATSEFQGGTDTQYF. The CDR3 region has the DNA TGTGCCACCAGTGAATTCCAGGGAGGCACAGATACGCAGTATTTT.

The gene calls are TRBV11-1 and TRBJ2-7, with 11 bases identical to TRBD1. CDR1 is SGHAT, CDR2 FQDESV, per germline (reference sequence). This CDR3 region has 17 residues. V shed 5 bases and J 0 bases; nucleotides not matched to a gene: 9. CDR3 sequence: CASSAGQGTGGSYEQYF. The DNA of the CDR3 is TGTGCCAGCAGCGCGGGACAGGGGACAGGGGGCTCCTACGAGCAGTACTTC.

This clonotype was seen more than once but under ten times. The rearrangement uses TRBV2 and TRBJ1-5, with D maybe TRBD1 (5 bases). The CDR3 length is 13 residues. Deletions cut 7 bases from V and 1 base from J, with 8 bases between. From germline, CDR1 is SNHLY and CDR2 FYNNEI. DNA for the CDR3: TGTGCCAGCAAGAGGGACAGCAATCAGCCCCAGCATTTT. Encoded protein: CASKRDSNQPQHF.

This chain links TRBV7-8 with TRBJ2-7, with 8 bases fitting TRBD1. CDR1 is SGHVS, CDR2 FQNEAQ, per germline. This CDR3 has 14 amino acids. The V gene end was trimmed by 4 bases and the J gene end by 7 bases; junction bases not matched to a gene: 9. CDR3 nucleotide sequence: TGTGCCAGCAGCTACACAGGGGGGCCGAGGGAGCAGTACTTC. Residues: CASSYTGGPREQYF.

This clonotype appeared many times. The V gene is TRBV6-1, the J gene TRBJ2-7, with TRBD1 as a possible D gene (6 bases). Looked up from germline, CDR1 is MNHNS and CDR2 is SASEGT. The CDR3 has 16 residues. V was clipped by 4 bases and J by 0 bases, with 16 bases between them. CDR3: CASSGLGATISYEQYF. CDR3 nucleotides: TGTGCCAGCAGTGGGCTGGGGGCGACGATCTCCTACGAGCAGTACTTC.

This clonotype was counted ten times or more. The rearrangement links TRBV19 to TRBJ1-5; maybe TRBD1 (6 bases). Germline CDR1 reads LNHDA; CDR2 reads SQIVND (reference sequence). Trimming removed 3 bases from V and 4 bases from J, with 16 bases in between. The CDR3 totals 16 residues. This chain's CDR3 is CASSIEGHLLNQPQHF. CDR3 nucleotides: TGTGCCAGTAGTATCGAGGGACACCTCCTAAATCAGCCCCAGCATTTT.

The chain has TRBV2 and TRBJ2-1; D is unclear. The V and J ends lost 0 bases and 9 bases respectively, with 6 bases between them. CDR3 length: 12 amino acids. The germline V gene has CDR1 SNHLY and CDR2 FYNNEI. CDR3: CASSEALLEQFF. The CDR3 DNA reads TGTGCCAGCAGTGAAGCGCTTCTTGAGCAGTTCTTC.

This chain uses TRBV2 with TRBJ2-7; no reliable D call. Germline V gives CDR1 SNHLY, CDR2 FYNNEI. CDR3 size: 14 residues. V was shortened by 5 bases and J by 0 bases, with 11 bases between the two germline ends. This CDR3 is CASSRSVASYEQYF. The CDR3 DNA reads as TGTGCCAGCAGTAGATCCGTTGCCTCCTACGAGCAGTACTTC.

This clonotype was recorded once. This chain connects TRBV10-3 to TRBJ2-7, with D perhaps matching TRBD2 (6 bases). Germline CDR1 is ENHRY and CDR2 is SYGVKD. CDR3 size: 13 residues. Trimming left V 6 bases short and J 4 bases short, with 13 bases between. The CDR3 loop reads CAIRDWGRYEQYF. In DNA form, the CDR3 reads TGTGCCATCAGGGACTGGGGGAGGTACGAGCAGTACTTC.

This clonotype was observed once. The chain links TRBV28 to TRBJ1-1, with a possible D match to TRBD1 (6 bases). This CDR3 is 12 amino acids long. Germline-derived CDR1 and CDR2 are MDHEN and SYDVKM. V lost 2 bases to trimming and J lost 6 bases, with 7 bases between them. The CDR3 spells CASSLRGPEAFF. Here the CDR3 DNA reads TGTGCCAGCAGTTTACGGGGGCCTGAAGCTTTCTTT.